A selection of T cell receptor beta chains follows, all from one sample in a study of T cell responses to AZD1222 COVID-19 vaccine. Assay: immunoSEQ multiplex PCR; the TCRdb copy retains only in-frame clones and omits some. The data show fewer than 200,000 clones, with 85% to 95% seen just once and 10% held by the top ten. Sequences were derived from peripheral blood, sampled on day 0 of AZD1222 vaccination. All receptors come from an adult in good health. Each CDR3 is given with its conserved first and last residue. D genes are given only for firm matches. Clone size appears in some rows only: once, few, many, or a class for an expanded clone.

v_gene: TRBV2; j_gene: TRBJ1-2; abundance: NA; d_gene: NA; CDR3nt: TGTGCCAGCAGCCGAGGGGGCTACACCTTC; CDR3aa: CASSRGGYTF
v_gene: TRBV18; j_gene: TRBJ1-1; abundance: NA; d_gene: TRBD1; CDR3nt: TGTGCCAGCTCGTACGACAGGGGCTCCATCGCTATGAACACTGAAGCTTTCTTT; CDR3aa: CASSYDRGSIAMNTEAFF
v_gene: TRBV6-2/TRBV6-3; j_gene: TRBJ1-5; abundance: NA; d_gene: TRBD1; CDR3nt: TGTGCCAGCAGTTATGTTCAGGGGGCAGATCAGCCCCAGCATTTT; CDR3aa: CASSYVQGADQPQHF
v_gene: TRBV6-5; j_gene: TRBJ1-2; abundance: NA; d_gene: NA; CDR3nt: TGTGCCAGCAGTTTGTTTTATGACAGTAACTATGGCTACACCTTC; CDR3aa: CASSLFYDSNYGYTF
v_gene: TRBV11-2; j_gene: TRBJ2-1; abundance: NA; d_gene: NA; CDR3nt: TGTGCCAGCAGCTTAGCGGCCAACAGCTACAATGAGCAGTTCTTC; CDR3aa: CASSLAANSYNEQFF
v_gene: TRBV7-8; j_gene: TRBJ1-2; abundance: NA; d_gene: NA; CDR3nt: TGTGCCAGCAGCCCAGGGTATGGCTACACCTTC; CDR3aa: CASSPGYGYTF
v_gene: TRBV7-2; j_gene: TRBJ2-3; abundance: NA; d_gene: TRBD2; CDR3nt: TGTGCCAGCAGCTTAGCCGGGGGACTAGCGGGAAACGGAGATACGCAGTATTTT; CDR3aa: CASSLAGGLAGNGDTQYF
v_gene: TRBV5-5; j_gene: TRBJ2-5; abundance: NA; d_gene: TRBD2; CDR3nt: TGTGCCAGCAGTCGGGGGGTACAAGAGACCCAGTACTTC; CDR3aa: CASSRGVQETQYF
v_gene: TRBV7-9; j_gene: TRBJ2-5; abundance: NA; d_gene: TRBD1; CDR3nt: TGTGCCAGCAGTCGACAGGGCAGGGAGGAGACCCAGTACTTC; CDR3aa: CASSRQGREETQYF
v_gene: TRBV10-3; j_gene: TRBJ1-1; abundance: NA; d_gene: NA; CDR3nt: TGTGCCATCAGTGAACGGCAGGAGAACACTGAAGCTTTCTTT; CDR3aa: CAISERQENTEAFF
v_gene: TRBV5-1; j_gene: TRBJ1-1; abundance: NA; d_gene: TRBD1; CDR3nt: TGCGCCAGCAGCTACTTTCCGGGACAGGGGGTCCGTGGTGAAGCTTTCTTT; CDR3aa: CASSYFPGQGVRGEAFF
v_gene: TRBV28; j_gene: TRBJ1-1; abundance: once; d_gene: NA; CDR3nt: TGTGCCAGCAGTTTAGTTGGGGGAGACACTGAAGCTTTCTTT; CDR3aa: CASSLVGGDTEAFF
v_gene: TRBV13; j_gene: TRBJ2-7; abundance: NA; d_gene: TRBD2; CDR3nt: TGTGCCAGCAGCCCTAGCGGGAGGGCCGGCGAGCAGTACTTC; CDR3aa: CASSPSGRAGEQYF
v_gene: TRBV29-1; j_gene: TRBJ2-3; abundance: NA; d_gene: NA; CDR3nt: TGCAGCGTTCGGGAGCTCACAGATACGCAGTATTTT; CDR3aa: CSVRELTDTQYF
v_gene: TRBV7-9; j_gene: TRBJ2-1; abundance: NA; d_gene: TRBD2; CDR3nt: TGTGCCAGCTTGAGCGGGAGGGCCGGTTACAATGAGCAGTTCTTC; CDR3aa: CASLSGRAGYNEQFF
v_gene: TRBV5-1; j_gene: TRBJ1-5; abundance: NA; d_gene: NA; CDR3nt: TGCGCCAGCAGCTTAGGAAACAATCAGCCCCAGCATTTT; CDR3aa: CASSLGNNQPQHF
v_gene: TRBV27; j_gene: TRBJ1-1; abundance: NA; d_gene: NA; CDR3nt: TGTGCCAGCAAGGGACTCTTAAACACTGAAGCTTTCTTT; CDR3aa: CASKGLLNTEAFF
v_gene: TRBV9; j_gene: TRBJ2-5; abundance: NA; d_gene: NA; CDR3nt: TGTGCCAGCAGCGTAGGGAGGGTCGGAGAGACCCAGTACTTC; CDR3aa: CASSVGRVGETQYF
v_gene: TRBV5-4; j_gene: TRBJ2-1; abundance: once; d_gene: NA; CDR3nt: TGTGCCAGCTCCGCTGGGGCGGAGTACAATGAGCAGTTCTTC; CDR3aa: CASSAGAEYNEQFF
v_gene: TRBV19; j_gene: TRBJ2-1; abundance: NA; d_gene: TRBD1; CDR3nt: TGTGCCAGTAGGACAGGGGGGACAGAGCAGTTCTTC; CDR3aa: CASRTGGTEQFF
v_gene: TRBV9; j_gene: TRBJ1-3; abundance: NA; d_gene: NA; CDR3nt: TGTGCCAGCAGCGTAGCGGCCGCTGGAAACACCATATATTTT; CDR3aa: CASSVAAAGNTIYF
v_gene: TRBV4-1; j_gene: TRBJ1-5; abundance: NA; d_gene: NA; CDR3nt: TGCGCCAGCAGCCAAGGCAGGTCCCCCAATAGCAATCAGCCCCAGCATTTT; CDR3aa: CASSQGRSPNSNQPQHF
v_gene: TRBV11-2; j_gene: TRBJ2-3; abundance: NA; d_gene: NA; CDR3nt: TGTGCCAGCAGCTACGGACTTGGAGATACGCAGTATTTT; CDR3aa: CASSYGLGDTQYF
v_gene: TRBV11-3; j_gene: TRBJ1-1; abundance: NA; d_gene: NA; CDR3nt: TGTGCCAGCAGCCCCGGCAGGGACACTGAAGCTTTCTTT; CDR3aa: CASSPGRDTEAFF
v_gene: TRBV27; j_gene: TRBJ2-1; abundance: NA; d_gene: TRBD2; CDR3nt: TGTGCCAGCACCTCCGGGACTAGCGGCTACAATGAGCAGTTCTTC; CDR3aa: CASTSGTSGYNEQFF
v_gene: TRBV6-5; j_gene: TRBJ2-6; abundance: NA; d_gene: NA; CDR3nt: TGTGCCAGCAGCGCTACCCGCTCTGGGGCCAACGTCCTGACTTTC; CDR3aa: CASSATRSGANVLTF
v_gene: TRBV5-6; j_gene: TRBJ2-7; abundance: NA; d_gene: TRBD1; CDR3nt: TGTGCCAGCAGCTGGGGACCCTCAGGGGGCCCTGGGGAGCAGTACTTC; CDR3aa: CASSWGPSGGPGEQYF
v_gene: TRBV20-1; j_gene: TRBJ1-1; abundance: NA; d_gene: NA; CDR3nt: TGCAGTGCTACCGGGTATACTGAAGCTTTCTTT; CDR3aa: CSATGYTEAFF
v_gene: TRBV7-9; j_gene: TRBJ2-3; abundance: NA; d_gene: TRBD2; CDR3nt: TGTGCCAGCAGCTTAGCTCCGGGACTAGTTTTAGATACGCAGTATTTT; CDR3aa: CASSLAPGLVLDTQYF
v_gene: TRBV27; j_gene: TRBJ1-2; abundance: NA; d_gene: TRBD1; CDR3nt: TGTGCCAGCAGTTTATCCAGGGGGCTTAACTATGGCTACACCTTC; CDR3aa: CASSLSRGLNYGYTF
v_gene: TRBV29-1; j_gene: TRBJ2-7; abundance: NA; d_gene: NA; CDR3nt: TGCAGCGTTGAAGATCTTAACCTGAGGTCCGAGCAGTACTTC; CDR3aa: CSVEDLNLRSEQYF
v_gene: TRBV19; j_gene: TRBJ2-7; abundance: NA; d_gene: TRBD2; CDR3nt: TGTGCCAGTAGTATTCTAGCGGGTCCGGGGTACGAGCAGTACTTC; CDR3aa: CASSILAGPGYEQYF
v_gene: TRBV27; j_gene: TRBJ2-1; abundance: NA; d_gene: NA; CDR3nt: TGTGCCAGCAGTTTAAGGGACAATTCCTACAATGAGCAGTTCTTC; CDR3aa: CASSLRDNSYNEQFF
v_gene: TRBV19; j_gene: TRBJ2-1; abundance: NA; d_gene: TRBD2; CDR3nt: TGTGCCAGTAGTATAGGGGCGGGAGTGGGGAATGAGCAGTTCTTC; CDR3aa: CASSIGAGVGNEQFF
v_gene: TRBV6-4; j_gene: TRBJ1-2; abundance: NA; d_gene: NA; CDR3nt: TGTGCCAGCAGTCCCTGGTATGGCTACACCTTC; CDR3aa: CASSPWYGYTF
v_gene: TRBV18; j_gene: TRBJ1-1; abundance: NA; d_gene: NA; CDR3nt: TGTGCCAGCTCACCACAGGGTGGCACTGAAGCTTTCTTT; CDR3aa: CASSPQGGTEAFF
v_gene: TRBV19; j_gene: TRBJ2-7; abundance: once; d_gene: TRBD2; CDR3nt: TGTGCCAGTAGCCCTAGGGGCGGGAGGGGCGAGCAGTACTTC; CDR3aa: CASSPRGGRGEQYF
v_gene: TRBV5-5; j_gene: TRBJ2-7; abundance: NA; d_gene: NA; CDR3nt: TGTGCCAGCAGCTTGGGGACGTTGGCTACCTACGAGCAGTACTTC; CDR3aa: CASSLGTLATYEQYF
v_gene: TRBV24-1; j_gene: TRBJ2-5; abundance: NA; d_gene: TRBD1; CDR3nt: TGTGCCACTCGGGACAGGGGCCCCCAAGAGACCCAGTACTTC; CDR3aa: CATRDRGPQETQYF
v_gene: TRBV5-1; j_gene: TRBJ1-5; abundance: NA; d_gene: NA; CDR3nt: TGCGCCAGCAGCTTCCCAGGTCTTATCAATCAGCCCCAGCATTTT; CDR3aa: CASSFPGLINQPQHF
v_gene: TRBV4-1; j_gene: TRBJ1-1; abundance: NA; d_gene: TRBD1; CDR3nt: TGCGCCAGCAGCCCCCGTAGGGGGCTGAGTGAAGCTTTCTTT; CDR3aa: CASSPRRGLSEAFF
v_gene: TRBV6-5; j_gene: TRBJ1-3; abundance: NA; d_gene: NA; CDR3nt: TGTGCCAGCAGTTACTCCGGACGAAGCTCTGGAAACACCATATATTTT; CDR3aa: CASSYSGRSSGNTIYF
v_gene: TRBV28; j_gene: TRBJ1-1; abundance: NA; d_gene: NA; CDR3nt: TGTGCCAGCAGTTTAACAGGGCGCACTGAAGCTTTCTTT; CDR3aa: CASSLTGRTEAFF
v_gene: TRBV10-3; j_gene: TRBJ2-2; abundance: NA; d_gene: TRBD2; CDR3nt: TGTGCCATCCATCGATCCCTAGCGGGGGTTCTATCCGGGGAGCTGTTTTTT; CDR3aa: CAIHRSLAGVLSGELFF
v_gene: TRBV30; j_gene: TRBJ2-1; abundance: NA; d_gene: NA; CDR3nt: TGTGCCTGGTTCAGGGGGAGGAATGAGCAGTTCTTC; CDR3aa: CAWFRGRNEQFF
v_gene: TRBV7-2; j_gene: TRBJ1-6; abundance: NA; d_gene: TRBD1; CDR3nt: TGTGCCAGCAGCTTACGGGACAGGAATAATTCACCCCTCCACTTT; CDR3aa: CASSLRDRNNSPLHF